These T cell receptor beta chains were read from a single sample in a study of OX40 agonist ivuxolimab in advanced cancers. Measured with immunoSEQ multiplex PCR; TCRdb has only the in-frame clones, and not every one. The sample holds roughly 25,000 clones, about three quarters seen once. The sequences come from CD4+ or CD8+ T cells sorted from blood, collected in a trial of the OX40 agonist ivuxolimab. The receptors here all came from an adult with an advanced solid tumor such as melanoma, head and neck, liver or kidney cancer. The CDR3 runs from the conserved cysteine through the conserved F or W. A D gene is named only where the DNA matches it firmly. Rows may omit the clone size; those that give it use once, few, many or a size class.

NA NA TRBJ2-6 TRBV7-3 TGTGCCAGCAGCCTTCACCCACCAGCGTCTGGGGCCAACGTCCTGACTTTC CASSLHPPASGANVLTF
once NA TRBJ2-7 TRBV7-2 TGTGCCAGCAGCTTAAACAGACGCGAGCAGTACTTC CASSLNRREQYF
NA NA TRBJ2-7 TRBV5-8 TGTGCCAGCAGCCCTCGGGACGGGTGGTTCGAGCAGTACTTC CASSPRDGWFEQYF
NA NA TRBJ1-5 TRBV5-1 TGCGCCAGCAGCCCCAGACCCGTAGGAGGCAATCAGCCCCAGCATTTT CASSPRPVGGNQPQHF
NA NA TRBJ2-7 TRBV2 TGTGCCAGCACCAGGAGCCAGGGTGTCTCCTACGAGCAGTACTTC CASTRSQGVSYEQYF
NA NA TRBJ2-1 TRBV5-1 TGCGCCAGCAGGTTGAACCCCGGGGTTAGCTCCTACAATGAGCAGTTCTTC CASRLNPGVSSYNEQFF
once NA TRBJ1-2 TRBV5-1 TGCGCCAGCAGCTTAGGTGGGCTAACTAACTATGGCTACACCTTC CASSLGGLTNYGYTF
NA NA TRBJ1-4 TRBV30 TGTGCCTGGAGTAGGCCCGTCCCAGGCGAAAAACTGTTTTTT CAWSRPVPGEKLFF
NA NA TRBJ2-1 TRBV7-2 TGTGCCAGCAGCTTAGGGCCTAGCTCGGTTGAGCAGTTCTTC CASSLGPSSVEQFF
once TRBD1 TRBJ2-7 TRBV7-2 TGTGCCAGCAGCTCGCAGACAGGGGGCGCTTCCTACGAGCAGTACTTC CASSSQTGGASYEQYF
NA TRBD2 TRBJ2-7 TRBV7-8 TGTGCCAGCAGCCTCTCCTCGGGACAGGGTGCACTAGCGGGAGATTGGACCTACGAGCAGTACTTC CASSLSSGQGALAGDWTYEQYF
NA NA TRBJ1-3 TRBV19 TGTGCCAGTAGCCTGCCGGGGACCACAGGAAACACCATATATTTT CASSLPGTTGNTIYF
few TRBD2 TRBJ2-3 TRBV7-2 TGTGCCAGCAGCTTAGGAGGCGGGGGGGCCTGGGCAGATACGCAGTATTTT CASSLGGGGAWADTQYF
NA NA TRBJ2-1 TRBV29-1 TGCAGCGTTGTGAGCCGTGGGGGGTCCTACAATGAGCAGTTCTTC CSVVSRGGSYNEQFF
NA NA TRBJ1-2 TRBV19 TGTGCCAGTAGTATAGATCAAAGAGCAGATAACTATGGCTACACCTTC CASSIDQRADNYGYTF
few NA TRBJ1-4 TRBV2 TGTGCCAGCCGTGGGGGCACTGCTAATGAAAAACTGTTTTTT CASRGGTANEKLFF
few NA TRBJ1-4 TRBV15 TGTGCCACCAGCCCGTTTAAATCCTCGCCTAATGAAAAACTGTTTTTT CATSPFKSSPNEKLFF
NA NA TRBJ1-4 TRBV4-3 TGCGCCAGCAGCCAATTTCGCAGCCCTAATGAAAAACTGTTTTTT CASSQFRSPNEKLFF
NA NA TRBJ2-1 TRBV9 TGTGCCAGCAGCGCGGACTTATCACCTTACAATGAGCAGTTCTTC CASSADLSPYNEQFF
NA NA TRBJ1-1 TRBV5-1 TGCGCCAGCAGCTTGGATGGAGGATGGAACACTGAAGCTTTCTTT CASSLDGGWNTEAFF
NA NA TRBJ2-6 TRBV11-3 TGTGCCAGCCTTCAGGACAACTCTGGGGCCAACGTCCTGACTTTC CASLQDNSGANVLTF
NA NA TRBJ1-1 TRBV15 TGTGCCACCAGCAGCGACCCGGGACGGGGGAACACTGAAGCTTTCTTT CATSSDPGRGNTEAFF
once NA TRBJ2-6 TRBV7-3 TGTGCCAGCTCGATAACTGGGGCCAACGTCCTGACTTTC CASSITGANVLTF
NA NA TRBJ2-1 TRBV4-1 TGCGCCAGCAGCCTGGGCAGGGGTTCCTACAATGAGCAGTTCTTC CASSLGRGSYNEQFF
few NA TRBJ2-7 TRBV7-6 TGTGCCAGCAGCGATGACATCTACGAGCAGTACTTC CASSDDIYEQYF
NA NA TRBJ1-6 TRBV19 TGTGCCAGTAGTATCAGGCTCGGCTCCTATAATTCACCCCTCCACTTT CASSIRLGSYNSPLHF
NA NA TRBJ2-5 TRBV4-2 TGTGCCAGCAGCCAAGATTGGGCAGGGGGAGCGGGGGCCCAGTACTTC CASSQDWAGGAGAQYF
NA NA TRBJ2-2 TRBV7-7 TGTGCTAGCAGCTTAAAGCAGGGAGGTCTCACCGGGGAGCTGTTTTTT CASSLKQGGLTGELFF
NA TRBD2 TRBJ2-7 TRBV5-4 TGTGCCAGCAGCCATACTAGCGGGATCTTCTCTTTC CASSHTSGIFSF
NA NA TRBJ2-3 TRBV7-2 TGTGCCAGCAGCTTAGCGGGGCGGAGCACAGATACGCAGTATTTT CASSLAGRSTDTQYF
NA TRBD1 TRBJ1-5 TRBV18 TGTGCCAGCTCCCCAGGGACAGGGGAAGTGCAGCCCCAGCATTTT CASSPGTGEVQPQHF
NA NA TRBJ2-7 TRBV11-2 TGTGCCAGCAGCATGGGGACCGTGGGCTACGAGCAGTACTTC CASSMGTVGYEQYF
NA TRBD1 TRBJ2-5 TRBV11-2 TGTGCCAGCAGCGGAGGGGGCAGGGGGCTCGAGACCCAGTACTTC CASSGGGRGLETQYF
NA NA TRBJ1-6 TRBV7-3 TGTGCCAGCAGCCGCAGGGGCAAGGATTCACCCCTCCACTTT CASSRRGKDSPLHF
NA TRBD1 TRBJ2-7 TRBV19 TGTGCCAGTAGTTTGCCGAGGACAGGGGGCTCGGAGGAGCAGTACTTC CASSLPRTGGSEEQYF
NA NA TRBJ2-1 TRBV7-2 TGTGCCAGCAGCCCATCGGCGGAGAGCTCCTACAATGAGCAGTTCTTC CASSPSAESSYNEQFF
once TRBD2 TRBJ2-5 TRBV19 TGTGCCAGCTCCCCTGGAATAGCGGGGAAAGAGACCCAGTACTTC CASSPGIAGKETQYF